This T cell receptor (beta chain) was found in a study of blood T cell repertoires in COVID-19. At the level of the study: The cDNA or gDNA used as material had been derived from T cells, B-cell-depleted T cells, or PBMCs.

This clone was picked up one time. Study processing details: Estimation of nucleated cell counts was performed using reference gene primer amplification. Method: immunoSEQ multiplex PCR; TCRdb's copy keeps in-frame clones and lacks some. Clone size and the V and J calls come from that table; the DNA yielded D and trimming. The profile shows 300,000 to 450,000 clones, around 84% of them singletons. The CDR3 extends over 13 amino acids. V gave up 4 bases and J gave up 4 bases, with 8 bases separating them. Per germline, CDR1 SGHDN and CDR2 FVKESK. The chain recombines TRBV14 with TRBJ2-1; possibly TRBD1 for D (5 bases). The sequence derives from a human donor with acute or convalescent COVID-19. The donor label of this sample is uncertain. Sequencing used peripheral blood. CDR3 nucleotide sequence: TGTGCCAGCAGCCTCTACAGGTACAATGAGCAGTTCTTC. Protein product: CASSLYRYNEQFF.